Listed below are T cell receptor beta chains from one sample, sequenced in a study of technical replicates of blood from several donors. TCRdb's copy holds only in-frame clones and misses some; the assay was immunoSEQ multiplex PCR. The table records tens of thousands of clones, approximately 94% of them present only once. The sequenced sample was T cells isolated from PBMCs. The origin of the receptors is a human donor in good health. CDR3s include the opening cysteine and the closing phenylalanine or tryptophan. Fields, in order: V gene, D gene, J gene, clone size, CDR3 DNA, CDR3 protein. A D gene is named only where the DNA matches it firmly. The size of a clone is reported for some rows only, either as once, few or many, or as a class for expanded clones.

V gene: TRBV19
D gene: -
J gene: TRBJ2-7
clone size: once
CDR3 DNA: -
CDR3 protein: CASTSGQGAYEQYF

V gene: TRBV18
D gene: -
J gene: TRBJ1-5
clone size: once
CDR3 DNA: TGTGCCAGCTCACCACAACTGGTTAATCAGCCCCAGCATTTT
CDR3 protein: CASSPQLVNQPQHF

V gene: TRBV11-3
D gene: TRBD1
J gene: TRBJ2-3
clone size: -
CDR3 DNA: TGTGCCAGCAGCTCGACAGGGGCAGATACGCAGTATTTT
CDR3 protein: CASSSTGADTQYF

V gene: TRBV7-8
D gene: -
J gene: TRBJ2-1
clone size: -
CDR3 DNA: TGTGCCAGCAGCTTAGCGGGGCGGGACAGTGAGCAGTTCTTC
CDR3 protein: CASSLAGRDSEQFF

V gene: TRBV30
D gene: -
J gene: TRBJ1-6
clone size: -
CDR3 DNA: TGTGCCTTCCGCGGGGAATCCGGGACACCCCTCCACTTT
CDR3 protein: CAFRGESGTPLHF

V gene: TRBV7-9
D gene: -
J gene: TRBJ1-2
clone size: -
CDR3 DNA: TGTGCCAGCAGCTTAGCGGCGGCGGCTGGCTACACCTTC
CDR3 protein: CASSLAAAAGYTF

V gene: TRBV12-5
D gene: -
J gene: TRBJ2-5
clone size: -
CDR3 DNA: TGTGCTAGTGGTCCCTCGGGGGAAGAGACCCAGTACTTC
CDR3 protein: CASGPSGEETQYF

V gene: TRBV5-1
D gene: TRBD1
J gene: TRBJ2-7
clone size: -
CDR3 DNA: TGCGCCAGCAGCTTTAGGACAGGGGTGGGCGAGCAGTACTTC
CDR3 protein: CASSFRTGVGEQYF

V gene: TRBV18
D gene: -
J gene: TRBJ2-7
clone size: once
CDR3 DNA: TGTGCCAGCTCACCCCTAGGCGGTCGATCGAGAGCCTACGAGCAGTACTTC
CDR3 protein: CASSPLGGRSRAYEQYF

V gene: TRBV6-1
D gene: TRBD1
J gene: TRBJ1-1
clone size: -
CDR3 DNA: TGTGCCAGCAGTGAGGGACAGGGGAACACTGAAGCTTTCTTT
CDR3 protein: CASSEGQGNTEAFF

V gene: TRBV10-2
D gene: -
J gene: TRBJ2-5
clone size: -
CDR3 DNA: TGCGCCAGCAGTGAGTGGGGAGGCTCCTCCCAAGAGACCCAGTACTTC
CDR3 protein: CASSEWGGSSQETQYF

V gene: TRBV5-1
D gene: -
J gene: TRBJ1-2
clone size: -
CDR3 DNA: TGCGCCAGCAGCTTGGGCGAGACAGCTAACTATGGCTACACCTTC
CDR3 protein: CASSLGETANYGYTF

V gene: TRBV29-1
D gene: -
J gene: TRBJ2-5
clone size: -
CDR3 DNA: TGCAGCGTTGACACCTTATACCTGCGGGACTACCAAGAGACCCAGTACTTC
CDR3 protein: CSVDTLYLRDYQETQYF

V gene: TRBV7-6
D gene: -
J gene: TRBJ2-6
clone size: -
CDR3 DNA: TGTGCCAGCAGCTTAGCCGAGAATCGTCCGCATTTATTCGCTGGGGCCAACGTCCTGACTTTC
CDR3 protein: CASSLAENRPHLFAGANVLTF

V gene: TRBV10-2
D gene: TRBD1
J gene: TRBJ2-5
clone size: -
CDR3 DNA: TGCGCCAGCAGTGAGGTCCCGGGACAGCAAGAGACCCAGTACTTC
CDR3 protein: CASSEVPGQQETQYF

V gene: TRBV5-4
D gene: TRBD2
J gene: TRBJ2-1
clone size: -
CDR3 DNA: TGTGCCAGCAGCCCTTGGACTAGCGCCAACAATGAGCAGTTCTTC
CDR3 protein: CASSPWTSANNEQFF

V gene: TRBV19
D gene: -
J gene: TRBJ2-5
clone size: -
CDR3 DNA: TGTGCCAGTAGTATAAGGGAGCAAGAGACCCAGTACTTC
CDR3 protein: CASSIREQETQYF

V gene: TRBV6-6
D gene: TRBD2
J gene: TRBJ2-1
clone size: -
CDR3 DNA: TGTGCCAGCAGTGCTCGGGACTACCCAATTAGTAATGAGCAGTTCTTC
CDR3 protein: CASSARDYPISNEQFF

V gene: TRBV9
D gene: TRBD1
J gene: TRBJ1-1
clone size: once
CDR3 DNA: TGTGCCAGCAGCGCACGCAATCCACAGGGGCAAGAAGGGAAGAACACTGAAGCTTTCTTT
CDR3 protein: CASSARNPQGQEGKNTEAFF

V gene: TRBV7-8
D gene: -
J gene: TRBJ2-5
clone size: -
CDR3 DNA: TGTGCCAGCAGCTTAAGAACAGGGCAAGAGACCCAGTACTTC
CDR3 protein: CASSLRTGQETQYF

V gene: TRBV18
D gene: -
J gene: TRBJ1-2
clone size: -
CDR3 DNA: TGTGCCAGCTCACCACCATCACAGAACTATGGCTACACCTTC
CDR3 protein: CASSPPSQNYGYTF

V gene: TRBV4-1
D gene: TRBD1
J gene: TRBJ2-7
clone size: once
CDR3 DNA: TGCGCCAGCAGCCACGGGACAGCTTACGAGCAGTACTTC
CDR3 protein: CASSHGTAYEQYF